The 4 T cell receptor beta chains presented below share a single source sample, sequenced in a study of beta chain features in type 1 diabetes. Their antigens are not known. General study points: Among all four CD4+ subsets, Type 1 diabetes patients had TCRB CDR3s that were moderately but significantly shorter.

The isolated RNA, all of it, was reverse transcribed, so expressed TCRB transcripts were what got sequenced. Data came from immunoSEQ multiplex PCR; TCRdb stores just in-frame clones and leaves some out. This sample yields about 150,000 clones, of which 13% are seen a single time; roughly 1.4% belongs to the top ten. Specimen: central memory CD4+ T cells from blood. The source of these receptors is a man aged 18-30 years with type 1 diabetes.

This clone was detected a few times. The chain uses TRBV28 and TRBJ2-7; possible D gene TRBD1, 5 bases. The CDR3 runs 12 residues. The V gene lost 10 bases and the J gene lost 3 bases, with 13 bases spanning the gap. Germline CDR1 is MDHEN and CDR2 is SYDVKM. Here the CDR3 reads CAINRGSYEQYF. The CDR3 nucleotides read TGTGCCATTAATAGGGGCAGCTACGAGCAGTACTTC.

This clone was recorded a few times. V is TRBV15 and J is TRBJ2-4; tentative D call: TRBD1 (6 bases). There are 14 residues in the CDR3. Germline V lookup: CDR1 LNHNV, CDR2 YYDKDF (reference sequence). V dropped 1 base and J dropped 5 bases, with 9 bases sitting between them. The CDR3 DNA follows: TGTGCCACCAGCAGAGGACAGGTGGAAAACATTCAGTACTTC. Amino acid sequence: CATSRGQVENIQYF. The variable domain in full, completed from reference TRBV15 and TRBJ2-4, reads DAMVIQNPRYQVTQFGKPVTLSCSQTLNHNVMYWYQQKSSQAPKLLFHYYDKDFNNEADTPDNFQSRRPNTSFCFLDIRSPGLGDTAMYLCATSRGQVENIQYFGAGTRLSVL.

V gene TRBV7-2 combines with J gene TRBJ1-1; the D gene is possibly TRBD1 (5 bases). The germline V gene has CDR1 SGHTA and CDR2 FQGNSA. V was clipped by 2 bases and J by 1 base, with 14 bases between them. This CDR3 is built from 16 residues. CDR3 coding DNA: TGTGCCAGCAGCTTAAGCTTAGGACACTCGAACACTGAAGCTTTCTTT. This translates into CASSLSLGHSNTEAFF.

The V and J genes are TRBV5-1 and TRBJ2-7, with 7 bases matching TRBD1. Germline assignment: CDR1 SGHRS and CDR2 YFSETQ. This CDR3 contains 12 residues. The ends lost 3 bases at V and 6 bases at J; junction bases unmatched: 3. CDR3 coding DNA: TGCGCCAGCAGCTACAGGGGTCTCGAGCAGTACTTC. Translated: CASSYRGLEQYF.